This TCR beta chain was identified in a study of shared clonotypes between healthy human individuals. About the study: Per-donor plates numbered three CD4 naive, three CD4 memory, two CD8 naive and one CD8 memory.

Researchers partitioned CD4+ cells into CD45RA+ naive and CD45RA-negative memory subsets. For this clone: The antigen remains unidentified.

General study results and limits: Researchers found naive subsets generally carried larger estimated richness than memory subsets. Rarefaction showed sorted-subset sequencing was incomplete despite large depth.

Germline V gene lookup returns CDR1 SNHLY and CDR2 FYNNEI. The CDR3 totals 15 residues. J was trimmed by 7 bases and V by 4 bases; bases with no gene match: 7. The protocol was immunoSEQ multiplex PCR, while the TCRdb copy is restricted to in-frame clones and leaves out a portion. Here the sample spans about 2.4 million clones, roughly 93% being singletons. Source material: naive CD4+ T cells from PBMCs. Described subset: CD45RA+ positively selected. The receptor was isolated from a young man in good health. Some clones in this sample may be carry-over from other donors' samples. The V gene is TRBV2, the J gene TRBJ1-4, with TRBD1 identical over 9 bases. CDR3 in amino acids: CASSVNRGQGEKLFF. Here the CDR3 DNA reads TGTGCCAGCAGTGTGAACAGGGGGCAGGGTGAAAAACTGTTTTTT. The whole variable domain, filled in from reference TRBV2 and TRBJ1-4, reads EPEVTQTPSHQVTQMGQEVILRCVPISNHLYFYWYRQILGQKVEFLVSFYNNEISEKSEIFDDQFSVERPDGSNFTLKIRSTKLEDSAMYFCASSVNRGQGEKLFFGSGTQLSVL.